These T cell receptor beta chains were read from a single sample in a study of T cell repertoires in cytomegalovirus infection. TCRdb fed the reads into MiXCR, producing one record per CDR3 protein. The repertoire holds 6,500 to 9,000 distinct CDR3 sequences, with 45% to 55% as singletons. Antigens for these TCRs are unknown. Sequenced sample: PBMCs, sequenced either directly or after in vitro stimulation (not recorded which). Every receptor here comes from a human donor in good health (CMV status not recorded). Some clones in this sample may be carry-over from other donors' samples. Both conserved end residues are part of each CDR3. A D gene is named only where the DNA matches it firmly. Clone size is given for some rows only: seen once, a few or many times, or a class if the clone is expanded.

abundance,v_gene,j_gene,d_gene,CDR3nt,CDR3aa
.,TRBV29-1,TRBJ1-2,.,TGCAGCGTGGGCGAGTCGAGTGGCTACACCTTC,CSVGESSGYTF
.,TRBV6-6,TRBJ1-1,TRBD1,TGTGCCAGCACCCCGACAGGGGGCGCGGGGATGAACACTGAAGCTTTCTTT,CASTPTGGAGMNTEAFF
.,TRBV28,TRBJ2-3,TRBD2,TGTGCCAGCAGACCCCCACTAGCGGGACGCACAGATACGCAGTATTTT,CASRPPLAGRTDTQYF
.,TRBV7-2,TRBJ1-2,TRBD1,TGTGCCAGCAGCTTAGGGGACGTCACGCCGACAGGGTTGGGTCGGGGCTACACCTTC,CASSLGDVTPTGLGRGYTF
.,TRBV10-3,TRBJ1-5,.,TGTGCCATCAGTGAGTCGGAACAGGGTATGGACGAGACTCGCAATCAGCCCCCGCATTTT,CAISESEQGMDETRNQPPHF
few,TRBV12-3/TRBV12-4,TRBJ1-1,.,TGTGCCTGCAGCCTCAGGGTTTCCAAACATTGCACTGAAGATTTCTTT,CACSLRVSKHCTEDFF
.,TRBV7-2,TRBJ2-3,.,TGTGCAAGCAGATTAACGGACAAGATAGATACGAAGTATTTT,CASRLTDKIDTKYF
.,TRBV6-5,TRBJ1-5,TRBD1,TGTGCCACAGGCCGCCGACAGGGGACCAAGCAGCACCATCATTTT,CATGRRQGTKQHHHF
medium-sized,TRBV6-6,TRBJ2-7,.,TGTGCCAGCAGTTACTCCTCTAAGGGGGAGGGCCAACCCTACGAGCAGTACTTC,CASSYSSKGEGQPYEQYF
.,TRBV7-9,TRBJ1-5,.,TGTGCCAACAGCCCCGAAACATACAGCAATCATCCCCAGCCTTTT,CANSPETYSNHPQPF
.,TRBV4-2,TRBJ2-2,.,TGTGCCAGCAGCCCTGCGGGACTTTTCTTAAAGGCCGGGGAGCTGTTTTTT,CASSPAGLFLKAGELFF
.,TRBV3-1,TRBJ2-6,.,TGTGCCAGCAGCCCGATACAGGGAGCCCTCTCTGGGGCCAACGTCCTGACTTTC,CASSPIQGALSGANVLTF
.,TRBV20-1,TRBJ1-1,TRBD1,TGCAGTGCTAGAGACTCCGGACAGGCGTCGAACACTGAAGCTTTCTTT,CSARDSGQASNTEAFF
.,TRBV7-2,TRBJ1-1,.,TGTGCCAGCAGCTTAGAGCAGGGGCGGGCAGCTTTCTTT,CASSLEQGRAAFF
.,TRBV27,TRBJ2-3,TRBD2,TGTGCCAGCAGTTTTTCGAGTGTCCTAGCGGGAGGTCTTAGCACAGATACGAAGGATTTT,CASSFSSVLAGGLSTDTKDF
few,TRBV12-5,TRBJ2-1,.,TGTGCTTGGGGTTTGGTATCGGTAATAGGTGCCGTCCCCTACAATGAGCAGTTCTTC,CAWGLVSVIGAVPYNEQFF
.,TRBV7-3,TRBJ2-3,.,TGTGCAAGATTCTTAGGGGGGTTCACAGATACGCAGTATTTT,CARFLGGFTDTQYF
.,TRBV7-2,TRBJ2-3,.,TGTGCCAGCAGCCCCGGGGGTTTGCGCACAGATACTCAGTATTTT,CASSPGGLRTDTQYF
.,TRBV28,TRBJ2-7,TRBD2,TGTGCCAGCACCCTCGGGGGGTTCAGGCGTACACGGCGGGAGACTTACGAGCAGTACTTC,CASTLGGFRRTRRETYEQYF
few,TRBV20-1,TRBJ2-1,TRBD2,TGCAGTGCTCCAATAGCGGGAAGGTACAATGAGCAGTTCTTC,CSAPIAGRYNEQFF
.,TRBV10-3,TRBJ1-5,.,TGTGCCATCAGTGAGTCGGAACAGGTGATTGACGAGACTCGCAATCAGCTCCAGCATTTT,CAISESEQVIDETRNQLQHF
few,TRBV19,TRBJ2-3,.,TGTGCCAGTAGTCATTCCGATACGCAGTATTTT,CASSHSDTQYF
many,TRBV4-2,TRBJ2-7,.,TGTGCCAGCAGCCAACCATCGGACAGCGGGATTCCCTCCTACGAGCAGTACTTC,CASSQPSDSGIPSYEQYF
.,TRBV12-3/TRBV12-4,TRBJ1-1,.,TGTGCCATCAGCCTCAGTGTTTCCACACAGGTCACTGAAGCTTTCTTT,CAISLSVSTQVTEAFF
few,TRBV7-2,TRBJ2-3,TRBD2,TGTGCCAGCAGCTTAGCGCGGGCTAGCGGGTATGGGGATACGCAGTATTTT,CASSLARASGYGDTQYF
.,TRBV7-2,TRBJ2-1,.,TGTGCCAGCAGCTTGGTGATAAATGAGCAGTTATTC,CASSLVINEQLF
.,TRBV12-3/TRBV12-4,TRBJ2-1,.,TGTGCCAGCAGCTCCCTACGCCTACTTGGGGGAGAAAGGTCCTACCATGAGCAGTTCTTC,CASSSLRLLGGERSYHEQFF
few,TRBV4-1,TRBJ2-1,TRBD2,TGCGCCAGCAGCCCGGGACTAGCGATAAATGAGCAGTTCTTC,CASSPGLAINEQFF
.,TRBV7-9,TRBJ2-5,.,TGTGCCAGCAGGTTCAACGAGGTCCAAGAGACCCAGTACTTC,CASRFNEVQETQYF
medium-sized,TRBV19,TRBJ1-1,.,TGTGCCAGTAGATCTGGAGGGACCACTGAAGCTTTCTTT,CASRSGGTTEAFF
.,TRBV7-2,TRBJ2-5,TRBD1,TGTGCCATCAGCTCGGGACAGGGGCCCCAAGAGACCCAGTACTTC,CAISSGQGPQETQYF
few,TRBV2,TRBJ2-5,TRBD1,TGTGCCAGCAGCTGGGGACAGGGGGCTCGGAAGACCCAGTACTTC,CASSWGQGARKTQYF